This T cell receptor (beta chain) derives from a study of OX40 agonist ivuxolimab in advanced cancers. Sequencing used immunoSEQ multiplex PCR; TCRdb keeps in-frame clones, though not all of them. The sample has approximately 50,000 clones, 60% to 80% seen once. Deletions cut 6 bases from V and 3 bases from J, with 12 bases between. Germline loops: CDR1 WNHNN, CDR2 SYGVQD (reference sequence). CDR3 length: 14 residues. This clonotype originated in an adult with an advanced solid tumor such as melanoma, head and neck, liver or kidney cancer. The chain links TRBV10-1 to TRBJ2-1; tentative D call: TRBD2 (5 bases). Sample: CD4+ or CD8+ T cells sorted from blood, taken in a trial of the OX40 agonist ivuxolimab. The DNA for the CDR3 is TGCGCCAGCAGAGTAAGTAGCGACTACAATGAGCAGTTCTTC. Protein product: CASRVSSDYNEQFF.